Listed below are T cell receptor beta chains from one sample, sequenced in a study of blood T cells in healthy people across ages. One entry per CDR3 protein results from TCRdb running MiXCR on the 5' RACE reads. The repertoire includes hundreds of thousands of distinct CDR3 sequences, around 49% of them detected once, and roughly 31% sits in the top ten. Sequencing used blood. The receptors here all came from a woman aged 55-75 years in good health. The CDR3 runs from the conserved cysteine through the conserved F or W. The D gene is left open where the match is weak. Rows give clone size only sometimes, using once, few, many, or a class for an expanded clone.

CASSFQGLDNEKLFF,TGTGCCAGCAGCTTTCAGGGGCTGGATAATGAAAAACTGTTTTTT,.,TRBV5-5,.,TRBJ1-4
CSAGASHTEAFF,TGCAGTGCGGGTGCCAGCCACACTGAAGCTTTCTTT,.,TRBV20-1,few,TRBJ1-1
CSVELRAGTPDTEAFF,TGCAGCGTTGAATTGCGGGCAGGGACCCCGGACACTGAAGCTTTCTTT,.,TRBV29-1,few,TRBJ1-1
CAIRFRDSYEQYF,TGTGCCATCAGATTCCGGGACAGCTACGAGCAGTACTTC,TRBD1,TRBV10-3,.,TRBJ2-7
CASSPGQGDGEAFF,TGCGCCAGCAGCCCAGGACAGGGGGATGGTGAAGCTTTCTTT,TRBD1,TRBV5-1,.,TRBJ1-1
CASSQDPRQGRTEQFF,TGCGCCAGCAGCCAAGATCCGCGACAGGGGCGAACTGAGCAGTTCTTC,TRBD1,TRBV4-3,few,TRBJ2-1
CASSPPRDSSYEQYF,TGTGCCAGCTCGCCACCAAGGGACAGCTCCTACGAGCAGTACTTC,TRBD1,TRBV18,.,TRBJ2-7
CASSQGYTASAYEQYF,TGCGCCAGCAGCCAAGGGTACACCGCTTCCGCCTACGAGCAGTACTTC,.,TRBV4-3,few,TRBJ2-7
CASSRNLMLLGGEQETQYF,TGTGCCAGCAGCCGGAACCTCATGTTACTAGGAGGGGAACAAGAGACCCAGTACTTC,.,TRBV14,few,TRBJ2-5
CSATGQGGGYTF,TGCAGTGCTACGGGACAGGGAGGGGGCTACACCTTC,TRBD1,TRBV20-1,.,TRBJ1-2
CASSPARGRTETQYF,TGTGCCAGCAGCCCCGCGAGGGGTCGCACGGAGACCCAGTACTTC,.,TRBV7-9,.,TRBJ2-5
CATSDFTVETQYF,TGTGCCACCAGTGATTTTACAGTGGAGACCCAGTACTTC,.,TRBV24-1,few,TRBJ2-5
CASSQDPDSNQPQHF,TGTGCCAGCAGCCAAGATCCAGATAGCAATCAGCCCCAGCATTTT,.,TRBV3-1,few,TRBJ1-5
CASSSRSGTYTQYF,TGTGCCAGCAGTTCACGATCAGGGACCTATACGCAGTATTTT,.,TRBV27,.,TRBJ2-3
CASSSWTVANTGELFF,TGTGCCAGCAGCTCCTGGACAGTCGCGAACACCGGGGAGCTGTTTTTT,.,TRBV7-2,.,TRBJ2-2
CASSMGDRGNSPLHF,TGCGCCAGCAGCATGGGGGACAGGGGTAATTCACCCCTCCACTTT,TRBD1,TRBV5-1,.,TRBJ1-6
CSARGLNTEAFF,TGCAGTGCTAGAGGGTTGAACACTGAAGCTTTCTTT,.,TRBV20-1,few,TRBJ1-1
CASSLTGYPNYGYTF,TGTGCCAGCAGCTTGACGGGATACCCAAACTATGGCTACACCTTC,.,TRBV5-6,few,TRBJ1-2
CASSQELSLAGWPYEQYF,TGTGCCAGCAGCCAGGAACTATCTCTAGCGGGGTGGCCTTACGAGCAGTACTTC,TRBD2,TRBV4-2,.,TRBJ2-7
CASSDRRLDTQYF,TGTGCCAGCAGTGACAGGAGGTTAGATACGCAGTATTTT,.,TRBV6-2/TRBV6-3,.,TRBJ2-3